This T cell receptor beta chain was captured in a study of beta chain features in type 1 diabetes. Background on the study: Similarity in age, gender and cell yields was seen between patients and healthy donors. General study points: Possibly, sequencing cDNA over-represented cells that had high TCR expression levels. People with Type 1 diabetes carried modestly yet significantly shorter TCRB CDR3s in all four CD4+ subsets.

Remarks on this clone: No antigen is known for it.

Isolation of CD4+ naive, central memory, regulatory and stem cell-like memory cells was achieved by sorting via CD45RO/CCR7/CD25/CD127/CD95/CD27. Every bit of the isolated RNA underwent reverse transcription, so sequencing read expressed TCRB transcripts. Sequenced by immunoSEQ multiplex PCR; TCRdb stores in-frame clones only, minus some. The table has around 280,000 clones, around 16% seen once. CDR3 length equals 13 residues. Looked up from germline, CDR1 is LNHNV and CDR2 is YYDKDF (reference sequence). V was clipped by 3 bases and J by 3 bases, with 8 bases between them. Sequences were obtained from naive CD4+ T cells from blood. This sequence joins TRBV15 and TRBJ2-5; a possible D gene is TRBD2 (5 bases). This sequence originates from a man aged 18-30 years with type 1 diabetes. CDR3 DNA sequence: TGTGCCACCAGCAGCTCGGGGAAAGAGACCCAGTACTTC. Its protein is CATSSSGKETQYF.